These 17 T cell receptor beta chains came from one sample sequenced in a study of technical replicates of blood from a handful of donors. Some clones are missing from TCRdb's copy, which holds only in-frame ones; the method was immunoSEQ multiplex PCR. The table has some 80,000 clones, more than 85% seen once; the top ten hold less than 0.5%. Sequenced: T cells isolated from PBMCs. Source of these receptors: a human donor in good health.

This chain uses TRBV30 with TRBJ2-1; the D gene is possibly TRBD2 (6 bases). Between the trimmed V and J ends, which lost 0 bases and 9 bases, there was a span of 9 bases. This CDR3 contains 12 residues. Per the germline V gene, CDR1 is GTSNPN and CDR2 is SVGIG (reference sequence). The CDR3 nucleotides read TGTGCCTGGAGTGTCCGGCGGGGTGAGCAGTTCTTC. This codes for CAWSVRRGEQFF.

The chain couples TRBV11-2 to TRBJ2-3, with 11 bases lining up with TRBD2. With 10 bases clipped from V and 2 bases from J, the junction kept 5 bases outside the gene matches. The germline CDR1 and CDR2 sequences are SGHAT and FQNNGV. The CDR3 consists of 14 residues. CDR3 sequence reads: CANASGRFTDTQYF. CDR3 bases: TGTGCCAACGCTAGCGGGAGGTTCACAGATACGCAGTATTTT.

In its sample, this clone was seen a few times. The chain has TRBV4-1 and TRBJ1-5, with D uncertain. The length of the CDR3 is 15 residues. CDR1 MGHRA and CDR2 YSYEKL come from the germline V gene. V was trimmed by 0 bases and J by 5 bases, leaving 11 bases between them. This CDR3 reads CASSQDPLGHQPQHF. The CDR3, as DNA: TGCGCCAGCAGCCAAGATCCCTTGGGCCATCAGCCCCAGCATTTT.

The V call is TRBV10-3, the J call TRBJ2-3; 10 bases are a match to TRBD2. CDR1 is ENHRY and CDR2 is SYGVKD in the germline V gene. V lost 4 bases to trimming and J lost 1 base; unmatched junction nucleotides: 2. The CDR3 runs 15 residues. In DNA form, the CDR3 reads TGTGCCATCAGTGCCGGGACTAGCGGCACAGATACGCAGTATTTT. This encodes CAISAGTSGTDTQYF.

The chain carries TRBV5-1 and TRBJ1-1, with D possibly TRBD1 on 5 matching bases. The germline V gene has CDR1 SGHRS and CDR2 YFSETQ. The length of the CDR3 is 15 residues. The ends were cut back, 4 bases at V and 0 bases at J, with 13 bases in the middle. CDR3 region: CASSPQTEMNTEAFF. As DNA, the CDR3 is TGCGCCAGCAGCCCGCAGACAGAAATGAACACTGAAGCTTTCTTT. Variable domain in full (rest from reference TRBV5-1 and TRBJ1-1): KAGVTQTPRYLIKTRGQQVTLSCSPISGHRSVSWYQQTPGQGLQFLFEYFSETQRNKGNFPGRFSGRQFSNSRSEMNVSTLELGDSALYLCASSPQTEMNTEAFFGQGTRLTVV.

This sequence joins TRBV19 and TRBJ2-7, with D possibly TRBD1 on 6 matching bases. Germline V gives CDR1 LNHDA, CDR2 SQIVND (reference sequence). This CDR3 spans 13 amino acids. Deletions cut 5 bases from V and 2 bases from J, with 10 bases between. CDR3 in amino acids: CASSATGTYEQYF. The CDR3 bases are TGTGCCAGTAGTGCTACAGGGACCTACGAGCAGTACTTC.

The V call is TRBV18, the J call TRBJ2-5; D possibly corresponds to TRBD1 (5 bases). The germline gives CDR1 KGHSH, CDR2 LQKENI. V shed 2 bases and J shed 5 bases, with 21 bases lying between them. This CDR3 is 17 amino acids long. The CDR3 here is CASSPVWLQAFPETQYF. CDR3 nucleotide sequence: TGTGCCAGCTCACCAGTCTGGTTACAGGCTTTTCCGGAGACCCAGTACTTC.

The chain links TRBV28 to TRBJ2-3; 7 bases match TRBD1. With 3 bases clipped from V and 2 bases from J, the junction kept 5 bases outside the gene matches. The length of the CDR3 is 15 residues. The germline CDR1 and CDR2 sequences are MDHEN and SYDVKM. The CDR3 sequence is CASSFDREFTDTQYF. The CDR3 bases are TGTGCCAGCAGTTTTGACAGGGAATTCACAGATACGCAGTATTTT. Based on the CDR3 plus reference TRBV28 and TRBJ2-3, the full variable domain is DVKVTQSSRYLVKRTGEKVFLECVQDMDHENMFWYRQDPGLGLRLIYFSYDVKMKEKGDIPEGYSVSREKKERFSLILESASTNQTSMYLCASSFDREFTDTQYFGPGTRLTVL.

Only a few counts were recorded for this clone. The chain has TRBV2 and TRBJ1-1; possibly TRBD1 for D (5 bases). The germline gives CDR1 SNHLY, CDR2 FYNNEI. This CDR3 comprises 13 residues. With 4 bases removed from V and 5 bases from J, the gap between germline ends came to 11 bases. The CDR3, as DNA: TGTGCCAGCAGTGGACAGCGGGGTACTGAAGCTTTCTTT. It specifies CASSGQRGTEAFF.

The V and J genes are TRBV29-1 and TRBJ1-1; no firm D call. CDR3 length equals 14 residues. CDR1 is SQVTM, CDR2 ANQGSEA, per germline. The V end was cut by 3 bases, the J end by 4 bases, with 15 bases between. This CDR3 reads CSVDPGRTVTEAFF. As DNA, the CDR3 is TGCAGCGTTGACCCCGGGAGGACCGTCACTGAAGCTTTCTTT.

The chain joins TRBV11-2 to TRBJ1-1, with D uncertain. This CDR3 region has 13 residues. From germline, CDR1 is SGHAT and CDR2 FQNNGV. Trimming took off 2 bases at V and 7 bases at J, with 11 bases between the two ends. In DNA, the CDR3 is TGTGCCAGCAGCTTATCCGCCAAGCTTGAAGCTTTCTTT. It encodes CASSLSAKLEAFF.

The rearrangement uses TRBV7-9 and TRBJ1-2; D gene unclear. The germline gives CDR1 SEHNR, CDR2 FQNEAQ (reference sequence). Trimming pared 3 bases from V and 0 bases from J, leaving 17 bases between. The CDR3 is made up of 17 amino acids. This chain's CDR3 is CASSFPGFPSANYGYTF. In DNA form, the CDR3 reads TGTGCCAGCAGCTTTCCGGGATTTCCGTCAGCTAACTATGGCTACACCTTC.

J is TRBJ2-7 and V is TRBV10-1; D is perhaps TRBD2 (5 bases). CDR1 is WNHNN, CDR2 SYGVQD, per germline (reference sequence). V was cut by 8 bases and J by 2 bases, with 10 bases left in between. The CDR3 extends over 12 amino acids. The CDR3 is CASGRPTYEQYF. In DNA form, the CDR3 reads TGCGCCAGCGGGAGACCTACCTACGAGCAGTACTTC.

The V call is TRBV7-7, the J call TRBJ2-7; 8 bases align to TRBD1. The CDR3 runs to 13 residues. Germline assignment: CDR1 SSHAT and CDR2 FNYEAQ (reference sequence). Trimming at V came to 4 bases and at J to 11 bases, leaving 10 bases not matched to a gene. For the CDR3, the DNA is TGTGCCAGCAGCTCTAATACCGGGACAGGAAAGTACTTC. Its translation is CASSSNTGTGKYF.

The chain carries TRBV19 and TRBJ2-5; 10 nucleotides align to TRBD2. The CDR3 is 14 amino acids. Germline trimming cut 9 bases from V and 2 bases from J; bases unmatched to any gene: 6. Germline lookup yields CDR1 LNHDA and CDR2 SQIVND (reference sequence). This CDR3 reads CASSGLAAQETQYF. The CDR3 coding sequence is TGTGCCAGCTCCGGACTAGCGGCTCAAGAGACCCAGTACTTC.

CDR3 region: CASSSKTGVTDTQYF. For the CDR3, the DNA is TGTGCCAGCAGCTCAAAGACAGGGGTTACAGATACGCAGTATTTT. The chain recombines TRBV7-8 with TRBJ2-3; 8 bases align to TRBD1. Germline CDR1 and CDR2: SGHVS and FQNEAQ. The ends lost 4 bases at V and 3 bases at J; junction bases unmatched: 6. CDR3 size: 15 residues.

This clone was counted between two and nine times. The rearrangement links TRBV6-5 to TRBJ2-7; no clear D gene. Germline CDR1 reads MNHEY; CDR2 reads SVGAGI. This CDR3 spans 14 amino acids. The V and J ends lost 2 bases and 6 bases respectively, with 14 bases between them. CDR3 residues: CASSYDAESGEQYF. Written as DNA, the CDR3 is TGTGCCAGCAGTTACGATGCCGAATCCGGCGAGCAGTACTTC.